The clone carrying this T cell receptor (beta chain) showed up just once. Under the authors' procedure: Estimated nucleated cell counts came from reference gene primer amplification. Produced via immunoSEQ multiplex PCR; TCRdb's table is partial and in-frame only. The V and J calls and clone size are taken from that table; D and trimming were inferred from the DNA. The sample shows 200,000 to 250,000 clones, approximately 80% of them seen only once. These data come from a study of blood T cell repertoires in COVID-19. Study-wide context: Sources were T cells, B-cell-depleted T cells, or PBMCs; the material itself was cDNA or gDNA.

V shed 7 bases, J shed 9 bases, and the junction held 12 bases outside the gene matches. The germline V gene has CDR1 LNHDA and CDR2 SQIVND (reference sequence). CDR3 length: 14 amino acids. Sequenced input: PBMCs or T cells enriched from blood (not recorded which). The chain employs TRBV19 and TRBJ1-2; the match to TRBD1 covers 9 bases. The TCR originated in a man aged 35-49 years who had recovered from COVID-19. CDR3 sequence (DNA): TGTGCCAGTACGGAGGCCCGGGACAGGGTCCGCTACACCTTC. This codes for CASTEARDRVRYTF. Full variable domain (outside the CDR3, taken from reference TRBV19 and TRBJ1-2): DGGITQSPKYLFRKEGQNVTLSCEQNLNHDAMYWYRQDPGQGLRLIYYSQIVNDFQKGDIAEGYSVSREKKESFPLTVTSAQKNPTAFYLCASTEARDRVRYTFGSGTRLTVV.